A single sample gave rise to the 15 T cell receptor beta chains below, sequenced in a study of blood T cells in healthy people across ages. Through a sample-barcoded 5' primer and a J-beta primer mix, a second PCR was run for roughly 6 to 12 cycles. TCRdb passed the 5' RACE reads through MiXCR, listing each CDR3 protein once. The table lists hundreds of thousands of distinct CDR3 sequences, 32% of them singletons, with 15% in the top ten. The sequencing sample was made of blood. These receptors originate from a woman of 80 years or more in good health.

This clonotype was observed a few times. This may stem from a read error, because a much larger clone lies one nucleotide away. The chain employs TRBV7-8 and TRBJ2-1, with TRBD1 matching 10 bases. The CDR3 totals 16 residues. Germline assignment: CDR1 SGHVS and CDR2 FQNEAQ. CDR3 loop: CASSLGGQGFTNVQFF. The CDR3 region has the DNA TGTGCCAGCAGCCTAGGGGGACAGGGGTTTACAAATGTGCAGTTCTTC.

This chain joins TRBV7-2 and TRBJ1-5; the D is unclear. The ends were cut back, 1 base at V and 3 bases at J, with 7 bases in the middle. Germline V gene lookup returns CDR1 SGHTA and CDR2 FQGNSA. The CDR3 sequence is 14 residues long. The CDR3 DNA follows: TGTGCCAGCAGCTTAGAGGGCCTCAATCAGCCCCAGCATTTT. It codes for CASSLEGLNQPQHF.

A note on this clonotype: A much larger clone differs from this one at a single base, so this may be a read error. The chain links TRBV6-1 to TRBJ2-1, with 12 bases aligning to TRBD2. The J call may not be correct, given that the DNA end is closer to TRBJ2-7. From germline, CDR1 is MNHNS and CDR2 SASEGT. The CDR3 length is 15 residues. The CDR3 nucleotides read TGTGCCAGCAGGGCCCTAGCGGGGGGGCACAATGAGCAGTACTTC. Protein: CASRALAGGHNEQYF.

This clonotype was detected only once. This could be a read error, since a much larger clone is one nucleotide away. The chain couples TRBV5-4 to TRBJ1-2; 12 nucleotides line up with TRBD1. The germline V gene has CDR1 SGHNT and CDR2 YYREEE (reference sequence). The CDR3 contains 16 residues. CDR3 sequence: CAGSLVVGQGANGYTF. In nucleotides, the CDR3 is TGTGCCGGCAGCCTTGTAGTGGGACAGGGGGCGAATGGCTACACCTTC. Based on the CDR3 plus reference TRBV5-4 and TRBJ1-2, the full variable domain is ETGVTQSPTHLIKTRGQQVTLRCSSQSGHNTVSWYQQALGQGPQFIFQYYREEENGRGNFPPRFSGLQFPNYSSELNVNALELDDSALYLCAGSLVVGQGANGYTFGSGTRLTVV.

The rearrangement links TRBV4-3 to TRBJ1-1; no reliable D call. There are 14 residues in the CDR3. Between the trimmed V and J ends, which lost 4 bases and 3 bases, there was a span of 12 bases. Germline loops: CDR1 LGHNA, CDR2 YSLEER. The CDR3 DNA reads TGCGCCAGCAGCCTTCAGGTTCAGGACACTGAAGCTTTCTTT. Its protein is CASSLQVQDTEAFF.

A few counts support this clonotype. An end of the junction differs from the germline gene, which may be a read error. The gene calls are TRBV27 and TRBJ2-7; 7 bases line up with TRBD1. The CDR3 spans 18 residues. Germline loops: CDR1 MNHEY, CDR2 SMNVEV (reference sequence). CDR3 coding DNA: TGTGCCAACAGTTTATCGTTGCACCAGACAGGGTCATCCTACGAGCAGTACTTC. This codes for CANSLSLHQTGSSYEQYF.

A few counts support this clonotype. Since a much larger clone is just one base distant, this may be a read error. CDR3 bases: TGTGCCAGCAGTTGGGGGACAGGAACTAGCACAGATGCGCAGTATTTT. Protein product: CASSWGTGTSTDAQYF. J is TRBJ2-3 and V is TRBV12-3 or TRBV12-4; 8 bases map to TRBD1. The CDR3 totals 16 residues.

The rearrangement joins TRBV6-1 to TRBJ2-3; D gene uncertain. V lost 6 bases and J lost 4, with 11 bases in between. Germline V gene data show CDR1 as MNHNS and CDR2 as SASEGT. This CDR3 has 13 amino acids. The CDR3 nucleotides are TGTGCCAGCAGATCGACCGGCTCAGATACGCAGTATTTT. Translated: CASRSTGSDTQYF.

As concerns this clonotype: This may arise from a read error, as a much more abundant clone is one base away. The chain uses TRBV19 and TRBJ2-7; TRBD1 might be the D (6 bases). The J call may be incorrect, as the DNA end agrees better with TRBJ2-4. CDR3 length: 15 residues. The V gene's germline CDR1 is LNHDA and CDR2 SQIVND (reference sequence). DNA of the CDR3: TGTGTCAGTACCGATCTGGGGGCAGGCAAAAACATTCAGTACTTC. It is translated as CVSTDLGAGKNIQYF.

This rearrangement joins TRBV6-1 to TRBJ1-5; 10 bases match TRBD1. The CDR3 extends over 15 amino acids. Germline V gene data show CDR1 as MNHNS and CDR2 as SASEGT. After removal of 6 bases from V and 6 bases from J, the junction contained 8 bases not matched to a gene. The CDR3 region is CASRTTGGYGQPQHF. CDR3 bases: TGTGCCAGCAGGACGACAGGGGGCTACGGTCAGCCCCAGCATTTT.

This chain joins TRBV9 and TRBJ2-3; D gene uncertain. Germline V gene data show CDR1 as SGDLS and CDR2 as YYNGEE. The ends were cut back, 0 bases at V and 4 bases at J, with 12 bases in the middle. The CDR3 is 15 residues long. For the CDR3, the DNA is TGTGCCAGCAGCGTAGCTACGGACGGCGCAGATACGCAGTATTTT. The encoded protein is CASSVATDGADTQYF.

This clonotype was detected only a few times. The chain recombines TRBV30 with TRBJ2-6; 9 bases agree with TRBD1. V trimming: 3 bases; J trimming: 4 bases; junction bases outside the gene matches: 7. The CDR3 contains 16 residues. The germline gives CDR1 GTSNPN, CDR2 SVGIG (reference sequence). The CDR3 loop is CAWRGQGSTGANVLTF. CDR3 DNA: TGTGCCTGGAGAGGACAGGGGAGTACCGGGGCCAACGTCCTGACTTTC. The full variable domain, its missing parts supplied by reference TRBV30 and TRBJ2-6, is SQTIHQWPATLVQPVGSPLSLECTVEGTSNPNLYWYRQAAGRGLQLLFYSVGIGQISSEVPQNLSASRPQDRQFILSSKKLLLSDSGFYLCAWRGQGSTGANVLTFGAGSRLTVL.

This clonotype showed up just a few times. A read error may explain this, as a much larger clone is one base away. The chain has TRBV6-5 and TRBJ2-1, with D possibly TRBD1 on 5 matching bases. The CDR3 consists of 15 residues. CDR1 MNHEY and CDR2 SVGAGI come from the germline V gene. V was shortened by 0 bases and J by 13 bases, with 19 bases between the two germline ends. CDR3 loop: CASSYSIGVGETQFF. CDR3 in DNA: TGTGCCAGCAGTTACTCGATAGGGGTCGGCGAGACCCAGTTCTTC.

On this clonotype itself: The junction and the germline gene differ at one end; a read error may be behind it. V and J are TRBV19 and TRBJ2-5, with 8 nucleotides matching TRBD1. Germline CDR1 reads LNHDA; CDR2 reads SQIVND (reference sequence). The CDR3 spans 13 residues. The CDR3 loop is CASKRTGQETQYF. The CDR3 nucleotides read TGTGCGAGTAAGAGGACAGGGCAAGAGACCCAGTACTTC.

The CDR3 is CSARDLRDGSFYGYTF. The CDR3 DNA follows: TGCAGTGCTAGAGACCTCCGGGACGGCTCTTTCTATGGCTACACCTTC. The chain uses TRBV20-1 and TRBJ1-2; perhaps TRBD1 as D (5 bases). CDR3 size: 16 residues. In germline, CDR1 is DFQATT, CDR2 SNEGSKA (reference sequence). V lost 0 bases, J lost 4 bases, and 18 bases lay in between.